These 29 T cell receptor beta chains share one sample of origin, sequenced in a study of T cells expressing NK-cell markers. TCRdb re-called the 5' RACE reads and catalogs CDR3 proteins one per entry, DNA excluded. The listing contains around 380,000 distinct CDR3 sequences. The sequenced sample consisted of blood T cells: a sorted CD56 or NKG2C T cell subset, CD4+ or CD8+ T cells, or bulk PBMC T cells (not recorded which). Every receptor here comes from a woman between 50 and 59 years old in good health.

V gene TRBV27 combines with J gene TRBJ2-2; TCRdb selects TRBD1, and the lack of DNA leaves this call unchecked. The germline gives CDR1 MNHEY, CDR2 SMNVEV (reference sequence). There are 16 residues in the CDR3. CDR3 sequence: CASSFGALTNTGELFF.

The rearrangement uses TRBV7-2 and TRBJ1-1; the D call of TRBD1 rests on TCRdb alone, since no DNA is present to check it. Germline assignment: CDR1 SGHTA and CDR2 FQGNSA. The CDR3 consists of 16 residues. CDR3 sequence reads: CASSLVRGLGDTEAFF. Variable domain in full (rest from reference TRBV7-2 and TRBJ1-1): GAGVSQSPSNKVTEKGKDVELRCDPISGHTALYWYRQSLGQGLEFLIYFQGNSAPDKSGLPSDRFSAERTGGSVSTLTIQRTQQEDSAVYLCASSLVRGLGDTEAFFGQGTRLTVV.

V is TRBV5-4 and J is TRBJ1-6; the TCRdb call, TRBD1, lacks DNA for checking. CDR3 length: 13 residues. CDR1 is SGHNT, CDR2 YYREEE, per germline (reference sequence). The CDR3 reads CAKPTRDNSPLHF.

The chain uses TRBV11-2 and TRBJ2-1; the D gene TCRdb calls, TRBD2, cannot be checked with no DNA. Germline V lookup: CDR1 SGHAT, CDR2 FQNNGV. CDR3 length: 18 residues. The CDR3 protein is CASSRWLAERTSYNEQFF. The complete variable domain, with remaining parts taken from reference TRBV11-2 and TRBJ2-1, reads EAGVAQSPRYKIIEKRQSVAFWCNPISGHATLYWYQQILGQGPKLLIQFQNNGVVDDSQLPKDRFSAERLKGVDSTLKIQPAKLEDSAVYLCASSRWLAERTSYNEQFFGPGTRLTVL.

The chain joins TRBV7-9 to TRBJ1-4; TCRdb's D call, TRBD1, is unchecked because there is no DNA. The CDR3 contains 15 residues. In germline, CDR1 is SEHNR, CDR2 FQNEAQ (reference sequence). CDR3 sequence: CASSTPGQGAGKLFF.

V gene TRBV7-9 combines with J gene TRBJ2-3. This CDR3 has 13 residues. Germline CDR1 and CDR2: SEHNR and FQNEAQ (reference sequence). CDR3 sequence reads: CASSSDLEDTQYF.

The chain carries TRBV5-6 and TRBJ1-4; the TRBD1 assignment by TCRdb is unverifiable without DNA. This CDR3 has 14 amino acids. CDR1 and CDR2 from the germline V gene are SGHDT and YYEEEE. This CDR3 reads CASRREGSNEKLFF.

The chain has TRBV18 and TRBJ2-6. CDR3 size: 21 residues. The germline V gene has CDR1 KGHSH and CDR2 LQKENI. The CDR3 loop reads CASSPRTVSTEAPSGANVLTF.

The CDR3 here is CASSLTGQGGLNEQFF. The rearrangement links TRBV5-1 to TRBJ2-1; TCRdb calls TRBD1, which cannot be checked without DNA. The CDR3 is 16 residues long. Germline assignment: CDR1 SGHRS and CDR2 YFSETQ.

The chain is built from TRBV5-1 and TRBJ2-1; the D call of TRBD2 rests on TCRdb alone, since no DNA is present to check it. Germline V gene lookup returns CDR1 SGHRS and CDR2 YFSETQ. The CDR3 covers 14 residues. CDR3 loop: CASSVSTSSNEQFF.

CDR3 protein: CATSDSGTTTYNEQFF. This rearrangement joins TRBV24-1 to TRBJ2-1; the TCRdb D gene call, TRBD2, has no DNA to confirm it. This CDR3 is built from 16 residues. Germline V gene sequence: CDR1 KGHDR, CDR2 SFDVKD.

The gene calls are TRBV7-8 and TRBJ1-2. The CDR3 length is 12 residues. Germline values: CDR1 SGHVS, CDR2 FQNEAQ. CDR3 amino acids: CASSFGDKGKTF. Full variable domain (missing parts from reference TRBV7-8 and TRBJ1-2): GAGVSQSPRYKVAKRGQDVALRCDPISGHVSLFWYQQALGQGPEFLTYFQNEAQLDKSGLPSDRFFAERPEGSVSTLKIQRTQQEDSAVYLCASSFGDKGKTFGSGTRLTVV.

The chain uses TRBV7-8 and TRBJ2-3; TCRdb's D call of TRBD2 is untestable without DNA. The CDR3 contains 14 residues. Germline V gene sequence: CDR1 SGHVS, CDR2 FQNEAQ. The CDR3 sequence: CASSLAVRADTQYF.

The chain's CDR3 is CASSQVPGQISDTQYF. The genes are TRBV4-1 and TRBJ2-3; TCRdb's D gene call, TRBD1, goes unchecked for lack of DNA. Germline loops: CDR1 MGHRA, CDR2 YSYEKL. The CDR3 loop spans 16 amino acids.

This CDR3 reads CASSQANLAPDTQYF. V gene TRBV3-1 combines with J gene TRBJ2-3. Germline loops: CDR1 LGHDT, CDR2 YNNKEL (reference sequence). CDR3 length: 15 amino acids.

V usage is TRBV6-5 and J usage is TRBJ2-1; the D gene TCRdb calls, TRBD2, cannot be checked with no DNA. The CDR3 has 14 amino acids. In germline, CDR1 is MNHEY, CDR2 SVGAGI. The CDR3 protein is CASRLAGGRGEQFF.

The chain combines TRBV29-1 with TRBJ2-3; the TCRdb D gene call, TRBD1, has no DNA to confirm it. Germline values: CDR1 SQVTM, CDR2 ANQGSEA. The length of the CDR3 is 16 residues. Here the CDR3 reads CSVEDGRQGSTDTQYF.

The rearrangement links TRBV7-9 to TRBJ2-1; TCRdb selects TRBD2, and the lack of DNA leaves this call unchecked. Germline V gives CDR1 SEHNR, CDR2 FQNEAQ (reference sequence). The CDR3 contains 14 residues. CDR3 region: CASSSPGLPNEQFF.

CDR3: CASSRDWSPIQPQHF. The chain recombines TRBV12-3 or TRBV12-4 with TRBJ1-5. The length of the CDR3 is 15 residues.

The chain links TRBV4-1 to TRBJ2-3; TCRdb's D call of TRBD1 is untestable without DNA. The CDR3 has 17 residues. Looked up from germline, CDR1 is MGHRA and CDR2 is YSYEKL. CDR3 residues: CASSQAGTGRATDTQYF.

The J gene is TRBJ2-3, the V gene TRBV29-1; TCRdb calls TRBD2, which cannot be checked without DNA. Per the germline V gene, CDR1 is SQVTM and CDR2 is ANQGSEA. This CDR3 comprises 12 residues. CDR3 region: CSATSATDTQYF.

This chain joins TRBV12-3 or TRBV12-4 and TRBJ2-1; TCRdb calls TRBD2, which cannot be checked without DNA. The CDR3 has 13 residues. CDR3 loop: CATLSSGYNEQFF.

J is TRBJ1-2 and V is TRBV29-1. The V gene's germline CDR1 is SQVTM and CDR2 ANQGSEA. CDR3 length: 12 amino acids. CDR3 region: CSVTEINYGYTF. Complete variable domain (other parts from reference TRBV29-1 and TRBJ1-2): SAVISQKPSRDICQRGTSLTIQCQVDSQVTMMFWYRQQPGQSLTLIATANQGSEATYESGFVIDKFPISRPNLTFSTLTVSNMSPEDSSIYLCSVTEINYGYTFGSGTRLTVV.

This chain links TRBV12-3 or TRBV12-4 with TRBJ2-1; TCRdb's assignment of TRBD2 cannot be checked, as there is no DNA. CDR3 size: 15 residues. The CDR3 is CASRLSGSGTNEQFF.

The chain has TRBV10-3 and TRBJ2-3; TCRdb gives TRBD1 as the D gene, but with no DNA this cannot be confirmed. This CDR3 spans 15 amino acids. Germline assignment: CDR1 ENHRY and CDR2 SYGVKD. CDR3 in amino acids: CAISEPRQGADTQYF.

The chain uses TRBV30 and TRBJ2-1. Per germline, CDR1 GTSNPN and CDR2 SVGIG (reference sequence). This CDR3 has 12 amino acids. The CDR3 loop reads CAWSEAPKGQFF.

The V and J genes are TRBV12-3 or TRBV12-4 and TRBJ2-5; TCRdb's D call of TRBD2 is untestable without DNA. The CDR3 runs to 15 residues. The CDR3 protein is CASSYTGLNQETQYF.

The rearrangement links TRBV29-1 to TRBJ2-6. The CDR3 length is 17 residues. The germline gives CDR1 SQVTM, CDR2 ANQGSEA. The chain's CDR3 is CSVEWWSANSGANVLTF. Full variable domain (remainder filled in from reference TRBV29-1 and TRBJ2-6): SAVISQKPSRDICQRGTSLTIQCQVDSQVTMMFWYRQQPGQSLTLIATANQGSEATYESGFVIDKFPISRPNLTFSTLTVSNMSPEDSSIYLCSVEWWSANSGANVLTFGAGSRLTVL.

The chain recombines TRBV5-1 with TRBJ1-1. The germline gives CDR1 SGHRS, CDR2 YFSETQ. The CDR3 is 13 residues long. The CDR3 loop is CASSKGLLTEAFF.